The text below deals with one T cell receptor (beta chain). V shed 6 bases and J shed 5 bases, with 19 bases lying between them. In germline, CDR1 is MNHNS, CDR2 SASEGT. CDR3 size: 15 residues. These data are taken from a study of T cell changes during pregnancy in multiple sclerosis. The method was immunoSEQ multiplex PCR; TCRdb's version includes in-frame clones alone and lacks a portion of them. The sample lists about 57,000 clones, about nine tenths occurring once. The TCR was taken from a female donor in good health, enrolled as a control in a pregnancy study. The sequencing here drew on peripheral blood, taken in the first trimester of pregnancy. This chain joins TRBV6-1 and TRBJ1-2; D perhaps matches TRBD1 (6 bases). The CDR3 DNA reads TGTGCCAGCAGGTTGGGGGCCGGGACCTCTTATGGCTACACCTTC. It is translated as CASRLGAGTSYGYTF.